These 13 T cell receptor beta chains were all obtained from the same sample, sequenced in a study of T-cell memory formation after mild COVID-19. TCRdb reprocessed the 5' RACE reads via MiXCR and lists one record per CDR3 protein. The data contain about 560,000 distinct CDR3 sequences, about 20% of them singletons. The sequencing input was PBMCs or a T cell subset sorted from them (not recorded which). These receptors all come from an adult woman who had mild COVID-19 (a few samples of this study predate the infection). Cell type and time point are not known.

The rearrangement links TRBV6-5 to TRBJ1-2, with D hard to call. V lost 4 bases and J lost 7, with 7 bases in between. Germline V CDR1 and CDR2: MNHEY, SVGAGI. This CDR3 region has 11 residues. For the CDR3, the DNA is TGTGCCAGCAGTTCGATAACTGGCTACACCTTC. Translating gives CASSSITGYTF.

This clonotype has a handful of counts. This rearrangement joins TRBV20-1 to TRBJ1-1; maybe TRBD1 (5 bases). CDR3 length equals 11 residues. Germline loops: CDR1 DFQATT, CDR2 SNEGSKA (reference sequence). V dropped 3 bases and J dropped 10 bases, with 12 bases sitting between them. The CDR3 loop is CSASIGGGAFF. DNA for the CDR3: TGCAGTGCTAGTATCGGGGGGGGAGCTTTCTTT.

This sequence joins TRBV7-9 and TRBJ1-2; D gene uncertain. The CDR3 contains 18 residues. Between the trimmed V and J ends, which lost 0 bases and 2 bases, there was a span of 19 bases. Germline lookup yields CDR1 SEHNR and CDR2 FQNEAQ (reference sequence). The CDR3 region has the DNA TGTGCCAGCAGCTTAGCGCTTCAACGTGGGAAGAGGAACTATGGCTACACCTTC. Protein: CASSLALQRGKRNYGYTF.

CDR3 bases: TGTGCCAGCTCACCACTCGGACAGGTGGGAGGAACAGATACGCAGTATTTT. Translation gives CASSPLGQVGGTDTQYF. V gene TRBV18 combines with J gene TRBJ2-3, with D perhaps matching TRBD1 (7 bases). The length of the CDR3 is 17 residues. With 1 base removed from V and 3 bases from J, the gap between germline ends came to 17 bases. The germline V gene has CDR1 KGHSH and CDR2 LQKENI.

The chain uses TRBV11-2 and TRBJ2-1; 9 bases agree with TRBD2. Germline lookup yields CDR1 SGHAT and CDR2 FQNNGV. The CDR3 consists of 18 residues. V was clipped by 6 bases and J by 5 bases; unmatched bases: 17. CDR3 bases: TGTGCCAGCAGAACCCTCAATCGGGGACTAGCCACCCACAATGAGCAGTTCTTC. This gives the protein CASRTLNRGLATHNEQFF.

This clonotype was seen more than once but under ten times. The chain couples TRBV12-3 or TRBV12-4 to TRBJ1-1, with TRBD1 matching 11 bases. V lost 6 bases and J lost 8; bases outside the gene matches: 5. This CDR3 is built from 13 residues. CDR3 nucleotide sequence: TGTGCCAGCAGCGGACAGGGGGCTTTGGAAGCTTTCTTT. This sequence encodes CASSGQGALEAFF.

The J gene is TRBJ2-1, the V gene TRBV6-5; D may be TRBD2 (5 bases). Looked up from germline, CDR1 is MNHEY and CDR2 is SVGAGI. The V end was cut by 6 bases, the J end by 5 bases, with 14 bases between. CDR3 length equals 14 residues. CDR3 coding DNA: TGTGCCAGCAGGACTAAGCTCGGGAACAATGAGCAGTTCTTC. Translated, it gives CASRTKLGNNEQFF.

This clonotype appeared a few times. The chain combines TRBV12-3 or TRBV12-4 with TRBJ1-1, with 8 bases identical to TRBD1. The V and J ends lost 5 bases and 1 base, in that order; junction bases with no gene match: 6. The CDR3 runs to 15 residues. The CDR3 sequence: CASSTTGVGNTEAFF. CDR3 DNA: TGTGCCAGCAGTACGACAGGGGTGGGGAACACTGAAGCTTTCTTT.

This clonotype turned up a few times. The chain recombines TRBV7-2 with TRBJ2-7, with a weak D call TRBD2 (6 bases). CDR1 is SGHTA and CDR2 is FQGNSA in the germline V gene. This CDR3 is 15 amino acids long. V shed 0 bases and J shed 6 bases, with 15 bases lying between them. CDR3: CASSLAGGPSSEQYF. As DNA, the CDR3 is TGTGCCAGCAGCTTAGCGGGGGGACCCTCGAGCGAGCAGTACTTC.

This clonotype came up a few times. The chain links TRBV5-5 to TRBJ2-7, with unresolved D. Germline CDR1 SGHKS, CDR2 YYEKEE (reference sequence). This CDR3 is 15 amino acids long. Trimming shortened V by 4 bases and J by 3 bases, and 17 bases separated the two germline ends. CDR3 sequence: CASSQPGIQIYEQYF. The CDR3 DNA follows: TGTGCCAGCAGCCAGCCAGGAATCCAAATCTACGAGCAGTACTTC.

This clonotype has a handful of counts. This rearrangement joins TRBV27 to TRBJ1-2; D is unresolved. Trimming removed 7 bases at V and 7 bases at J, with 22 bases between. Germline V gene data show CDR1 as MNHEY and CDR2 as SMNVEV (reference sequence). CDR3 length: 15 residues. The CDR3 nucleotides read TGTGCCAGCAAGATCTTTCGCGGGGAAGGAGGTGGCTACACCTTC. This codes for CASKIFRGEGGGYTF.

This clonotype came up a few times. The chain combines TRBV5-1 with TRBJ2-1; 8 bases are shared with TRBD1. The CDR3 is 16 residues long. Germline V gene sequence: CDR1 SGHRS, CDR2 YFSETQ. Unmatched junction bases numbered 10, after V lost 1 base and J lost 7 bases. CDR3 sequence (DNA): TGCGCCAGCAGCTTGACAACAGGGGGTGTTGGGAATGAGCAGTTCTTC. Amino acids: CASSLTTGGVGNEQFF.

The CDR3 reads CASSGEGDRLYGYTF. The CDR3 DNA follows: TGTGCCAGCAGTGGGGAGGGGGACAGACTTTATGGCTACACCTTC. This chain links TRBV12-3 or TRBV12-4 with TRBJ1-2, with 7 bases matching TRBD1. Trimming cost V 5 bases and J 5 bases; bases outside gene matches: 11. The CDR3 consists of 15 residues.